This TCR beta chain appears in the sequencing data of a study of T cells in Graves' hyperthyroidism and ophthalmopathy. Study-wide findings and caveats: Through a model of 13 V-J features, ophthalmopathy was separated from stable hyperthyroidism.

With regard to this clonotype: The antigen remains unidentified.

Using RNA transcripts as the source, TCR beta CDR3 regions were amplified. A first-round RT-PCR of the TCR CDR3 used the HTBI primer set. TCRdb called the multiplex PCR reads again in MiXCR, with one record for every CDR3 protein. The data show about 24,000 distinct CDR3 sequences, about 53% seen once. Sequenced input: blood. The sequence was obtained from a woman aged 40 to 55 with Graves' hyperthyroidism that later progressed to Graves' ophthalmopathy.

The CDR3 loop reads CASSYSVVTDTQYF. The CDR3 DNA is TGTGCCAGCAGTTACTCGGTAGTTACGGATACGCAGTATTTT. The chain recombines TRBV6-5 with TRBJ2-3; the D is unclear. Germline assignment: CDR1 MNHEY and CDR2 SVGAGI. The CDR3 runs 14 residues. The germline V and J ends were trimmed by 0 bases and 6 bases, with 10 bases remaining between them.